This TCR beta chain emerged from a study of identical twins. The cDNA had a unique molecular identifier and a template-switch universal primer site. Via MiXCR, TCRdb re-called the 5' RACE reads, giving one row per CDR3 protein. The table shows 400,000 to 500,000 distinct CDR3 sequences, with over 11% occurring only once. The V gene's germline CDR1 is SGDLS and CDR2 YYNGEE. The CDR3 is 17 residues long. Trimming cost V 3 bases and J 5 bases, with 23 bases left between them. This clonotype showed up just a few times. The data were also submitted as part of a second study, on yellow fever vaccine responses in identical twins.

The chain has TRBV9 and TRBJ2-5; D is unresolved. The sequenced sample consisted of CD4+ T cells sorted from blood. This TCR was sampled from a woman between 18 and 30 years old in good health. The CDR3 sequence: CASSGTNGLEERETQYF. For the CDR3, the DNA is TGTGCCAGCAGCGGCACAAACGGGCTTGAGGAGAGGGAGACCCAGTACTTC.